This T cell receptor beta chain was obtained from a study of blood T cell repertoires in COVID-19. The assay was immunoSEQ multiplex PCR, and TCRdb's table has in-frame clones only and misses some. Among about 160,000 clones listed, 70% to 90% were seen once. This clone was detected once. Germline CDR1 reads SGHVS; CDR2 reads FNYEAQ. This CDR3 has 14 residues. V shed 5 bases, J shed 3 bases, and the junction held 5 bases outside the gene matches. Sequenced sample: PBMCs or T cells enriched from blood (not recorded which). The receptor was derived from a woman between 45 and 65 years old who had recovered from COVID-19. The chain uses TRBV7-6 and TRBJ2-7; 9 bases are shared with TRBD1. CDR3 nucleotide sequence: TGTGCCAGCAGCCCTGGGACAGGGAACTACGAGCAGTACTTC. The encoded protein is CASSPGTGNYEQYF.